Described below is a single TCR beta chain sequence and its context. This clone came up a few times. Its antigen is currently not known. No quality values exist for individual bases; no much larger clone is one base distant. V has 0 bases trimmed and J has 4 bases trimmed; junction bases matching no gene number 8. Including the terminal cysteine and phenylalanine, the CDR3 comprises 17 residues. The entry retains the CDR3 DNA only, 51 bases that are in frame from base 1. As encoded in the germline V gene, CDR1 is SGHRS while CDR2 is YFSETQ. The source of the sample is a study of cytomegalovirus exposure and HLA in healthy donors (TCRdb year 2017). A note on the overall study: An earlier analysis of under 600 of the donors reported 250 to 350 Gb of sequence data and more than 90 million unique TCR beta sequences from 150 million to 200 million T cells. Around 330 gigabases of sequencing data and around 90 million unique TCR sequences made up an early release that covered approximately 700 HLA-typed donors. Of the roughly 390 genotyped donors, less than 90% were placed in the genetic ancestry cluster associated with self-reported Caucasian donors. The study aimed to test whether cataloging public T cell receptors could reveal signatures of past pathogen exposure. The study used immunosequencing to profile the T cell repertoires of approximately 640 subjects and linked those repertoires to cytomegalovirus serostatus. Along with the roughly 710-subject first cohort, a separate validation cohort of over a hundred different subjects was used. High-throughput TCR immunosequencing, statistical association of individual TCRs with disease status, and machine learning were combined to predict cytomegalovirus infection status. In a later analysis, previously published TCR beta repertoires from fewer than 750 donors were re-analyzed and high-resolution HLA genotyping was added so that TCR occurrence patterns could be studied. Rather than using new phenotypic data, the later analysis identified candidate immune exposures from TCR beta sequences and from how often those sequences occurred across donors. An earlier analysis of nearly 600 of the donors applied high-throughput TCR beta sequencing to assess whether each TCR beta V gene segment acted as functional or pseudogenic. Donor age, sex, ethnicity and CMV serostatus were compiled alongside the repertoire data. In a later genetic analysis, genome-wide SNP genotypes for about three fifths of the roughly 670 donors were used, and that subset was treated as a discovery cohort. Every discovery cohort repertoire had been produced on one sequencing platform. HLA typing included class I and class II loci at four-digit resolution. The number of typed donors differed by locus: 629-630 for A, B, C, DRB1 and DQB1; 500 to 550 for DQA1; approximately 600 for DPA1; and roughly 470 for DPB1. Roughly 5 DR-DQ haplotypes were treated as single units for association and clustering because of strong linkage in the cohort. Among approximately 370 genotyped donors of the cohort, an average of around 240,000 unique TCR beta nucleotide sequences was sequenced per donor, of which about 19% were non-productive. Findings and caveats that apply to the study as a whole: Three of the identified cytomegalovirus-associated TCR beta chains were confirmed in vitro to be specific for cytomegalovirus antigens. In a later genetic analysis, a missense DCLRE1C variant was associated with V-gene and J-gene trimming of TCR beta chains, and the association was replicated in an independent cohort. Immune exposure information for the cohort was limited to CMV serostatus. The classifier was reported to diagnose cytomegalovirus status with high specificity and sensitivity in both the original cohort and the validation cohort. Compared with the approximately 600-donor mean, donors in an Asian-associated ancestry cluster had fewer N-insertions in productive TCRs, according to a later genetic analysis. This cohort had only TCR beta chains sequenced, and the lack of alpha or paired-chain data limited which features could be detected. A further reported finding was that TCR beta sequences accurately predicted the HLA-A and HLA-B alleles for most subjects in the first cohort. Correlated functional status among segregating V segments might be attributable to linkage disequilibrium, but an unknown experimental factor could not be ruled out. Assigning TCR associations to individual alleles was difficult when HLA alleles, especially DR and DQ, strongly co-occurred. Most CMV-associated TCR beta chains appeared to be HLA-restricted in a later analysis, and the HLA associations seemed to be driven largely by CMV exposure. In an earlier analysis of some 640 of the donors, most TCR beta V segments were observed in productive rearrangements about 87% or about 30% of the time, broadly matching IMGT annotations. Because some donors lacked HLA typing at each locus, the association tests relied only on the typed subset. Most TCR sequences were seen in very few donors, while some public TCRs were found in many individuals. The authors suggested that the approach could potentially be extended to other disease states and immunological phenotypes. A later analysis found that TCR association rates varied across HLA loci, with DRB1 alleles showing the most associated TCRs and HLA-C alleles the fewest. In a later analysis, HLA-associated TCR beta chains were found to be more clonally expanded and to have lower generation probabilities than equally common non-associated chains. A later analysis associated 17,000 or so TCR beta sequences with specific HLA alleles at a false discovery rate of 0.05. The sequencing pipeline was judged likely to have produced a cluster of highly shared sequence variants as a technical artifact. Sequencing depth was assumed to be roughly uniform across donors in the presence/absence analyses, though that assumption may not hold. A later analysis reported that several top co-occurrence clusters appeared linked to parvovirus B19, influenza, CMV and Epstein-Barr virus. Because counts were too low, seventeen rarely observed V segments, including chromosome 9 orphons, were excluded from the earlier analysis of around 640 of the donors. The study gave a list of some 150 TCR beta chains associated with cytomegalovirus. Because the 87-base-pair reads could not distinguish some IMGT-functional V segments, including TRBV6-2 and TRBV6-3, those segments were excluded.

The library came from the immunoSEQ multiplex PCR assay. For the multiplex PCR, a mixture combining 60 forward primers for TCR Vbeta segments and 13 reverse primers for TCR Jbeta segments was used. Amplification of the CDR3 region of rearranged TCR beta genes was performed with a multiplex PCR assay on genomic DNA. The amplified TCR beta libraries were sequenced on the Illumina HiSeq System as 87-base-pair reads. The original pipeline was this. In a later analysis, about 80 million unique TCR beta chains were counted across the 666 repertoires, and around 10 million of these chains were shared by at least two donors. Raw reads were error-corrected and collapsed into unique sequences with a nearest-neighbor algorithm that merged closely related sequences to remove PCR and sequencing errors. Alignment of CDR3 sequences to IMGT reference sequences was used to assign V, D and J gene segments. Each retained sequence needed at least a six-nucleotide match to both a V gene segment and a J gene segment. A rearrangement counted as productive if the CDR3 had no stop codons and remained in frame with V and J, and every other rearrangement counted as non-productive. Following IMGT convention, CDR3 was defined as the stretch from the second conserved V-encoded cysteine up to the conserved J-encoded phenylalanine. In an earlier analysis of approximately 500 of the donors, sequences lacking an unambiguous match to a single V gene segment were excluded. In an earlier analysis of approximately 590 of the donors, a V segment was called functional when productive rearrangements were above 56.7%, and segregating when the standard deviation between donors exceeded 5%. To diagnose cytomegalovirus status from the catalog of TCR beta chain sequences, a statistical classification framework was built. In a later analysis, TCR nucleotide sequences were compared against IMGT/GENE-DB human TR gene sequences so that V and J genes could be assigned. A later analysis assigned CDR3 sequences and most-parsimonious VDJ recombination scenarios with the TCRdist pipeline. In a later analysis, each TCR beta chain was defined by its CDR3 amino acid sequence together with its V-gene family, and reads without a unique V-gene family were excluded. To address suspected cross-contamination and a sequencing artifact, a later analysis removed 550 to 750 highly shared, low-generation-probability nucleotide sequences. In a later analysis, a clonal expansion index was calculated for each public chain from normalized within-repertoire ranks of inferred template counts. In a later analysis, generation probabilities were computed using a VDJ recombination model fitted to out-of-frame rearrangements, and the results were checked against IGoR. In a later analysis, hypergeometric tests were used to score TCR-TCR, TCR-HLA and TCR-CMV co-occurrence, with a repertoire-size bias correction applied to TCR pairs. A later analysis estimated false discovery rates by permuting HLA or CMV assignments 20 times. A later analysis grouped co-occurring TCRs with DBSCAN, adding TCRdist sequence similarity when clustering within HLA-allele-positive subsets. For co-occurrence clustering, repertoires with fewer than 30,000 or more than 120,000 public chains were excluded, along with a handful of repertoires with anomalous nucleotide sharing. As stored in TCRdb, this immuneACCESS dataset retains in-frame rearrangements with V and J assigned. A fraction of the clones does not appear; measured against another copy, unresolved V genes explain less than half of the discrepancy, and the remainder lacks a known reason. V and J calls and clone size are those listed in that table; D and trimming were worked out from the DNA. Recorded for this sample are about 130,000 clones; over 65% of them occurred a single time. Approximately 4.3% of the sample belongs to the ten largest clones.

The cohort comprised under 700 healthy bone marrow donors. At the time of sampling, every cohort member was nominally healthy, though immune exposures that went unrecorded were likely present. The donor was CMV seropositive and belonged to the group of 250 to 300 seropositive cohort members. Each donor provided a peripheral blood sample, and peripheral blood mononuclear cells were used for TCR beta sequencing. The Qiagen DNeasy Blood Extraction Kit was used to extract genomic DNA from the blood cell samples. Sequencing was performed on PBMCs. Here the chain combines TRBV5-1 and TRBJ2-2, with 8 bases matching TRBD1. The clonotype originates from a man between 18 and 35 years old in good health and CMV-seropositive. DNA sequence: TGCGCCAGCAGCTTGGGGCAGGGGGCGCCCCGCACCGGGGAGCTGTTTTTT. It is translated as CASSLGQGAPRTGELFF.